Following are 20 T cell receptor beta chains from one sample sequenced in a study of T cell repertoires in cytomegalovirus infection (dated by TCRdb to between 2018 and 2021). The run used an Illumina HiSeq 1500. TCRdb handled the public reads itself, with Q25 trimming in fastp and clone calling in MiXCR, and kept productive beta chains. When rows share a CDR3 protein, they turn into one entry using the most common DNA and genes. In all, the sample holds around 190,000 distinct CDR3 sequences, and about an eighth of those were seen once. The top ten constitute approximately 30% of the sample. Material: PBMCs. The receptors originated from a human donor in good health (CMV status not recorded). Some clones in this sample may be carry-over from other donors' samples.

This clonotype was found many times. The rearrangement joins TRBV11-2 to TRBJ2-2, with D perhaps TRBD1 or TRBD2 (5 bases each). Trimming shortened V by 0 bases and J by 9 bases, and 11 bases separated the two germline ends. The CDR3 consists of 14 residues. Germline values: CDR1 SGHAT, CDR2 FQNNGV. This CDR3 reads CASSLEGVTRELFF. CDR3 nucleotides: TGTGCCAGCAGCTTAGAGGGGGTTACCCGGGAGCTGTTTTTT.

This clonotype has a handful of counts. V gene TRBV6-8 combines with J gene TRBJ2-3, with D maybe TRBD2 (5 bases). This CDR3 comprises 17 residues. Germline V gene data show CDR1 as MNHGY and CDR2 as SAAAGT. V was cut by 7 bases and J by 0 bases, with 20 bases left in between. CDR3: CASKGSSDLGSTDTQYF. CDR3 nucleotide sequence: TGTGCCAGCAAGGGTAGTAGCGACCTTGGGAGCACAGATACGCAGTATTTT.

This clonotype was observed at least ten times. The CDR3 sequence: CASSLRQIGAGELFF. CDR3 nucleotide sequence: TGTGCCAGCAGCTTGCGACAGATCGGCGCCGGGGAGCTGTTTTTT. This chain uses TRBV7-3 with TRBJ2-2; D might be TRBD1 (5 bases). The CDR3 runs 15 residues. Germline V CDR1 and CDR2: SGHTA, FQGTGA. V lost 3 bases, J lost 6 bases, and 14 bases lay in between.

This clonotype was picked up many times. The chain has TRBV7-9 and TRBJ1-1, with a tentative D call TRBD1 (5 bases). The CDR3 consists of 17 residues. V was pared by 1 base and J by 1 base, with 16 bases between. CDR1 is SEHNR, CDR2 FQNEAQ, per germline (reference sequence). The CDR3 DNA is TGTGCCAGCAGCTTAGAAGGGGCGTTGGTGGCGAACACTGAAGCTTTCTTT. Translation gives CASSLEGALVANTEAFF.

In the case of this clonotype: A much larger clone differs by one base, so this may be a read error. V gene TRBV28 combines with J gene TRBJ2-1; the match to TRBD1 covers 8 bases. Germline CDR1 is MDHEN and CDR2 is SYDVKM. This CDR3 is 17 amino acids long. The CDR3 sequence: CASRTYQGAFENNKQFF. The CDR3 coding sequence is TGTGCCAGCAGAACCTACCAGGGGGCCTTTGAAAACAATAAGCAGTTCTTC.

This clonotype was detected ten times or more. The rearrangement links TRBV28 to TRBJ1-3; D gene ambiguous. The CDR3 runs 13 residues. Trimming left V 6 bases short and J 0 bases short, with 6 bases between. CDR1 and CDR2 (germline): MDHEN, SYDVKM. The CDR3 DNA follows: TGTGCCAGCAGCTCGGGCTCTGGAAACACCATATATTTT. This gives the protein CASSSGSGNTIYF.

The rearrangement uses TRBV12-3 or TRBV12-4 and TRBJ1-1; 7 bases align to TRBD1. This CDR3 comprises 15 residues. V lost 3 bases and J lost 4; bases outside the gene matches: 8. The CDR3 loop is CASSFQGEGGTEAFF. In nucleotides, the CDR3 is TGTGCCAGCAGTTTCCAGGGGGAAGGAGGCACTGAAGCTTTCTTT.

This clonotype showed up many times. This chain links TRBV7-9 with TRBJ1-2; TRBD1 matches at 7 bases. The germline V gene encodes CDR1 SEHNR and CDR2 FQNEAQ (reference sequence). The trim removed 5 bases at V and 6 bases at J, leaving 15 bases unmatched. The CDR3 extends over 16 amino acids. The CDR3: CASSRGDSRNFDGYTF. The DNA for the CDR3 is TGTGCCAGCAGCAGGGGGGACAGCAGAAACTTCGATGGCTACACCTTC.

This clonotype was seen at least ten times. The V gene is TRBV5-6, the J gene TRBJ2-3, with TRBD2 identical over 7 bases. The CDR3 consists of 14 residues. The germline CDR1 and CDR2 sequences are SGHDT and YYEEEE. The trim removed 2 bases at V and 5 bases at J, leaving 5 bases unmatched. The CDR3, as DNA: TGTGCCAGCAGCTTAGCGGGACGAGGAGATACGCAGTATTTT. As protein: CASSLAGRGDTQYF.

This clonotype was found many times. This sequence joins TRBV6-6 and TRBJ1-5; the match to TRBD1 covers 8 bases. From germline, CDR1 is MNHNY and CDR2 SVGAGI (reference sequence). The CDR3 has 16 residues. The V segment lost 6 bases and the J segment 1 base; nucleotides outside the gene matches: 8. In DNA form, the CDR3 reads TGTGCCAGCAGCGGACCTCAGGGGGCCAGCAATCAGCCCCAGCATTTT. Translated: CASSGPQGASNQPQHF.

This clonotype was seen repeatedly, ten times or more. The chain couples TRBV7-3 to TRBJ2-5; D gene uncertain. The CDR3 is made up of 14 amino acids. Germline CDR1 reads SGHTA; CDR2 reads FQGTGA. Trimming left V 1 base short and J 5 bases short, with 11 bases between. CDR3 loop: CASSLNGVWETQYF. The CDR3, as DNA: TGTGCCAGCAGCTTAAATGGGGTGTGGGAGACCCAGTACTTC.

The CDR3 nucleotides are TGCGCCAGCAGCCTGGATCCGGAAAAAAAACTGTTTTTT. Its protein is CASSLDPEKKLFF. The chain has TRBV5-1 and TRBJ1-4; unclear D gene. The CDR3 has 13 residues. V dropped 4 bases and J dropped 9 bases, with 13 bases sitting between them. Germline-derived CDR1 and CDR2 are SGHRS and YFSETQ.

The chain recombines TRBV19 with TRBJ1-5; D not certain. V was trimmed by 3 bases and J by 2 bases, leaving 2 bases between them. The CDR3 has 12 amino acids. CDR1 is LNHDA, CDR2 SQIVND, per germline (reference sequence). The CDR3 nucleotides are TGTGCCAGTAGTATCGGCAATCAGCCCCAGCATTTT. The encoded protein is CASSIGNQPQHF.

The chain recombines TRBV5-6 with TRBJ2-3, with 7 bases aligning to TRBD2. This CDR3 contains 13 residues. V was clipped by 7 bases and J by 8 bases; unmatched bases: 10. Germline CDR1 SGHDT, CDR2 YYEEEE. CDR3 region: CASRGGGPGTQYF. CDR3 in DNA: TGTGCCAGCCGCGGGGGAGGGCCGGGTACGCAGTATTTT.

This clonotype was detected many times. The rearrangement links TRBV7-2 to TRBJ2-1; TRBD1 might be the D (6 bases). Germline V lookup: CDR1 SGHTA, CDR2 FQGNSA. The CDR3 contains 15 residues. Trimming left V 5 bases short and J 7 bases short, with 18 bases between. The CDR3 DNA follows: TGTGCCAGCAGCCCCGCAGGGGCCCAAAGGAATGAGCAGTTCTTC. Its protein is CASSPAGAQRNEQFF.

This clonotype was found a few times. This chain joins TRBV7-9 and TRBJ2-5; D is tentatively TRBD1 or TRBD2 (5 bases each). V lost 4 bases to trimming and J lost 1 base, with 10 bases between them. There are 14 residues in the CDR3. CDR1 and CDR2 (germline): SEHNR, FQNEAQ (reference sequence). The CDR3 loop is CASSYPGTQETQYF. For the CDR3, the DNA is TGTGCCAGCAGCTACCCCGGGACCCAAGAGACCCAGTACTTC.

Ten or more counts support this clonotype. The J gene is TRBJ1-2, the V gene TRBV7-2; TRBD1 aligns across 8 bases. This CDR3 region has 14 residues. Germline V lookup: CDR1 SGHTA, CDR2 FQGNSA. V lost 4 bases, J lost 4 bases, and 5 bases stayed unmatched. DNA of the CDR3: TGTGCCAGCAGCTCCGGGACAGGTGTCTATGGCTACACCTTC. Its protein is CASSSGTGVYGYTF. Variable domain in full (rest from reference TRBV7-2 and TRBJ1-2): GAGVSQSPSNKVTEKGKDVELRCDPISGHTALYWYRQSLGQGLEFLIYFQGNSAPDKSGLPSDRFSAERTGGSVSTLTIQRTQQEDSAVYLCASSSGTGVYGYTFGSGTRLTVV.

This clonotype was seen more than once but under ten times. The chain links TRBV28 to TRBJ2-5; D may be TRBD1 or TRBD2 (5 bases each). Per the germline V gene, CDR1 is MDHEN and CDR2 is SYDVKM. CDR3 length: 15 amino acids. Trimming pared 5 bases from V and 4 bases from J, leaving 17 bases between. CDR3 DNA sequence: TGTGCCAGCAGTCCTGGGACCAGACGCACAGAGACCCAGTACTTC. It encodes CASSPGTRRTETQYF.

This clonotype was observed a few times. The genes are TRBV19 and TRBJ2-2; D is unclear. This CDR3 has 15 residues. V shed 6 bases and J shed 6 bases, with 17 bases lying between them. Germline CDR1 LNHDA, CDR2 SQIVND (reference sequence). The CDR3 protein is CASRTGSRFSGELFF. For the CDR3, the DNA is TGTGCCAGTAGGACGGGCTCGAGATTCTCCGGGGAGCTGTTTTTT.

About this clonotype itself: A single base separates this from a much larger clone, so it may be a read error. DNA for the CDR3: TGTGCCAGCAGTCTACAGGGGTCCTACTATGGCTACACCTTC. Translation gives CASSLQGSYYGYTF. V gene TRBV2 combines with J gene TRBJ1-2; 7 bases line up with TRBD1. V lost 5 bases and J lost 3; bases outside the gene matches: 6. This CDR3 has 14 amino acids. Looked up from germline, CDR1 is SNHLY and CDR2 is FYNNEI. Based on the CDR3 plus reference TRBV2 and TRBJ1-2, the full variable domain is EPEVTQTPSHQVTQMGQEVILRCVPISNHLYFYWYRQILGQKVEFLVSFYNNEISEKSEIFDDQFSVERPDGSNFTLKIRSTKLEDSAMYFCASSLQGSYYGYTFGSGTRLTVV.